This is a list of T cell receptor beta chains from one sample in a study of shared clonotypes between healthy human individuals. The table came from immunoSEQ multiplex PCR; TCRdb's copy has only in-frame clones and leaves some out. This table holds around 940,000 clones, about three quarters found once. The sample taken for sequencing was memory CD4+ T cells sorted from blood. The receptors shown here come from a man aged 18 to 30 in good health. CDR3s include the opening cysteine and the closing phenylalanine or tryptophan. A D gene is named only where the DNA matches it firmly. Clone size is given for some rows only: seen once, a few or many times, or a class if the clone is expanded.

d_gene	abundance	v_gene	j_gene	CDR3nt	CDR3aa
TRBD1	once	TRBV7-3	TRBJ1-6	TGTGCCAGCAGCTTTCCGGGACAGGGGGCATTAGAAGGTTCACCCCTCCACTTT	CASSFPGQGALEGSPLHF
-	-	TRBV5-1	TRBJ2-1	TGCGCCAGCAGCCAAGGACGGATCAATGAGCAGTTCTTC	CASSQGRINEQFF
-	-	TRBV10-3	TRBJ2-1	TGTGCCATCAGTGAGTCGGGTGTGACGGGAGTTGGTACCTACAATGAGCAGTTCTTC	CAISESGVTGVGTYNEQFF
TRBD1	few	TRBV5-1	TRBJ2-5	TGCGCCAGCAGCTTGCCAGGGGGCCTGGGGGAGACCCAGTACTTC	CASSLPGGLGETQYF
-	-	TRBV2	TRBJ2-7	TGTGCCAGCGAAGAAGTAAGGTACGAGCAGTACTTC	CASEEVRYEQYF
TRBD1	-	TRBV2	TRBJ1-5	TGTGCCAGCAGTGAAGGCGGGGACAGGGGTCAGCCCCAGCATTTT	CASSEGGDRGQPQHF
-	-	TRBV10-3	TRBJ2-7	TGTGCCATCAGTGATGGGTTGGGGGGTAGTAACGAGCAGTACTTC	CAISDGLGGSNEQYF
-	-	TRBV7-6	TRBJ2-7	TGTGCCAGCAGCTTAGACACGGGACCCTACGAGCAGTACTTC	CASSLDTGPYEQYF
-	-	TRBV6-6	TRBJ1-1	TGTGCCAGCAGTTCGGAATCCAGACTGGGGACTGAAGCTTTCTTT	CASSSESRLGTEAFF
TRBD2	-	TRBV5-1	TRBJ2-5	TGCGCCAGCAGCTTGGAACTAGCGGGAGTTGAGACCCAGTACTTC	CASSLELAGVETQYF
TRBD2	-	TRBV29-1	TRBJ2-7	TGCAGCGCCCAGACTAGCGGGAGGTACGAGCAGTACTTC	CSAQTSGRYEQYF
-	-	TRBV7-9	TRBJ2-1	TGTGCCAGCAGCTTAGTTTTTGAGCAGTTCTTC	CASSLVFEQFF
TRBD1	few	TRBV10-3	TRBJ1-1	TGTGCCATCAGCTCAGGGACAGGGTATACTGAAGCTTTCTTT	CAISSGTGYTEAFF
TRBD1	once	TRBV5-1	TRBJ2-7	TGCGCCAGCAGCATGAGACAGGGGACCTACGAGCAGTACTTC	CASSMRQGTYEQYF
TRBD1	-	TRBV7-9	TRBJ1-1	TGTGCCAGCAGCTTACCAGAACAGGGGAGGACTGAAGCTTTCTTT	CASSLPEQGRTEAFF
TRBD2	-	TRBV19	TRBJ2-5	TGTGCCAGTAGTATAGGACTAGCGGGGGAACAAGAGACCCAGTACTTC	CASSIGLAGEQETQYF
-	few	TRBV19	TRBJ1-2	TGTGCCAGTAGTCTAAGGTCGTTGGGAGACTATGGCTACACCTTC	CASSLRSLGDYGYTF
TRBD1	-	TRBV2	TRBJ1-2	TGTGCCAGCAGTTCGGGACAGTCTAACTATGGCTACACCTTC	CASSSGQSNYGYTF
TRBD1	-	TRBV5-1	TRBJ1-1	TGCGCCAGCAGCAAAATGGACAGGGCGAACACTGAAGCTTTCTTT	CASSKMDRANTEAFF
TRBD1	-	TRBV11-2	TRBJ2-1	TGTGCCAGCAGCTTAGAGGGACAGGGTACAAATGAGCAGTTCTTC	CASSLEGQGTNEQFF
-	few	TRBV30	TRBJ1-5	TGTGCCTGGACTGGGCGGGGCCGGAGCAATCAGCCCCAGCATTTT	CAWTGRGRSNQPQHF
-	-	TRBV11-2	TRBJ2-7	TGTGCCAGCAGCTTCGCTAGACAGAGCTTTTACGAGCAGTACTTC	CASSFARQSFYEQYF
TRBD2	few	TRBV19	TRBJ2-2	TGTGCCAGTACTTTAGGACTAGTCGGGGAGCTGTTTTTT	CASTLGLVGELFF
-	-	TRBV18	TRBJ2-5	TGTGCCAGCTCACCACCGCGGACCTTAGAAGAGACCCAGTACTTC	CASSPPRTLEETQYF
TRBD1	-	TRBV2	TRBJ2-7	TGTGCCAGCAGTACCGAACCGGGACAGGGCTACGGGCAGTACTTC	CASSTEPGQGYGQYF
-	-	TRBV18	TRBJ1-1	TGTGCCAGCTCACCATCATTAGGGGCGCTGGGCACTGAAGCTTTCTTT	CASSPSLGALGTEAFF
TRBD1	-	TRBV2	TRBJ2-3	TGTGCCAGCAGTGGACGACAGGGAACGGCAACAGATACGCAGTATTTT	CASSGRQGTATDTQYF
-	few	TRBV7-7	TRBJ2-2	TGTGCTAGCAGCTCCCACCCCACCGGGGAGCTGTTTTTT	CASSSHPTGELFF
-	-	TRBV6-1	TRBJ1-1	TGTGCCAGCAGTGAAGGGGTTGGGTCAGGAGCTTTCTTT	CASSEGVGSGAFF
TRBD1	few	TRBV30	TRBJ2-1	TGTGCCTGGAGTCGAGGGGGCATGAGGAATGAGCAGTTCTTC	CAWSRGGMRNEQFF
-	few	TRBV14	TRBJ1-2	TGTGCCAGCAGCCAAGGCGCATATGGCTACACCTTC	CASSQGAYGYTF
TRBD2	-	TRBV7-7	TRBJ2-1	TGTGCTAGCAGCTTAGGGACTAGCGGTACCCTCAATGAGCAGTTCTTC	CASSLGTSGTLNEQFF
-	once	TRBV7-2	TRBJ2-2	TGTGCCAGCAGCTCTCAGGGGAACACCGGGGAGCTGTTTTTT	CASSSQGNTGELFF
TRBD1	-	TRBV27	TRBJ2-6	TGTGCCAGCAGTTTTCACAGGGGAACTGGGGCCAACGTCCTGACTTTC	CASSFHRGTGANVLTF
TRBD1	-	TRBV25-1	TRBJ2-2	TGTGCCAGCAGTGCGGGACAGGGGTACACCGGGGAGCTGTTTTTT	CASSAGQGYTGELFF
TRBD1	-	TRBV2	TRBJ2-7	TGTGCCAGCAGTGAAACCGTGGGACAGGGTTTGGGTACCGATAGGAACGAGCAGTACTTC	CASSETVGQGLGTDRNEQYF
-	-	TRBV15	TRBJ1-3	TGTGCCAAGACCGTGAACACCATATATTTT	CAKTVNTIYF
-	once	TRBV14	TRBJ1-1	TGTGCCAGCAGCCAAGCGGAGGTCACTGAAGCTTTCTTT	CASSQAEVTEAFF
-	-	TRBV2	TRBJ2-7	TGTGCCAGCAGTGGGAGGGGCGGGGCCTACGAGCAGTACTTC	CASSGRGGAYEQYF
-	-	TRBV6-1	TRBJ2-7	TGTGCCAGCAGAAGAGGGGACATTGGCGAGCAGTACTTC	CASRRGDIGEQYF
-	-	TRBV10-3	TRBJ2-7	TGTGCCATCAGCCCCTCCTACGAGCAGTACTTC	CAISPSYEQYF
-	-	TRBV5-6	TRBJ1-4	TGTGCCAGCAGTCCTGGAGGGAGGTATGAAAAACTGTTTTTT	CASSPGGRYEKLFF
-	-	TRBV6-1	TRBJ2-3	TGTGCCAGCAGGCCTAGCGCGAGCACAGATACGCAGTATTTT	CASRPSASTDTQYF
-	-	TRBV6-1	TRBJ1-5	TGTGCCAGCAGTGGGACTGGCTCGGGCAATCAGCCCCAGCATTTT	CASSGTGSGNQPQHF
-	-	TRBV6-5	TRBJ1-2	TGTGCCAGCAGTTACGTGAGGGCGGAGGGCTACACCTTT	CASSYVRAEGYTF
TRBD1	few	TRBV5-1	TRBJ1-2	TGCGCCAGCAGCCTCCAGGGAGGGGGCGATGGCTACACCTTC	CASSLQGGGDGYTF